A selection of T cell receptor beta chains follows, all from one sample in a study of shared T cell receptors in the human thymus. Sequenced by immunoSEQ multiplex PCR; TCRdb stores in-frame clones only, minus some. The sample carries 600,000 to 900,000 clones, roughly 88% recorded once. The sample was also linked to a second study, of human thymus T cells.

Specimen: thymocytes. The receptors were sampled from a girl under three years old with a congenital heart defect. The CDR3 runs from the conserved cysteine through the conserved F or W. D genes are given only for firm matches. Size is omitted from some rows. Given values are once, few, many or a class for expanded clones.

d_gene	abundance	v_gene	j_gene	CDR3aa	CDR3nt
-	-	TRBV5-1	TRBJ1-2	CATTKAPNGTNPYRGYTF	TGCGCCACCACAAAGGCCCCGAACGGGACAAACCCCTATCGTGGCTACACCTTC
-	-	TRBV2	TRBJ1-1	CASIWGGVNTEAFF	TGTGCCAGCATTTGGGGGGGGGTGAACACTGAAGCTTTCTTT
TRBD2	-	TRBV29-1	TRBJ2-1	CREEGLAGGRSEQFF	TGCAGAGAGGAAGGGTTGGCGGGGGGGCGGAGTGAGCAGTTCTTC
TRBD1	-	TRBV29-1	TRBJ1-2	CSVEDRANKGYTF	TGCAGCGTGGAGGACAGGGCAAATAAAGGCTACACCTTC
-	-	TRBV5-1	TRBJ2-5	CASSTGVPRTQYF	TGCGCCAGCAGCACGGGGGTACCCCGGACCCAGTACTTC
TRBD1	-	TRBV29-1	TRBJ1-4	CSVTRRTGRRRSSDEKLFF	TGCAGCGTAACGCGAAGGACAGGGAGGAGGCGGTCGTCGGATGAAAAACTGTTTTTT
TRBD1	-	TRBV2	TRBJ2-5	CASTATGPDQETQYF	TGTGCCAGCACCGCGACAGGGCCAGACCAAGAGACCCAGTACTTC
-	-	TRBV30	TRBJ1-1	CAWIPPQGNTEAFF	TGTGCCTGGATCCCACCCCAGGGGAACACTGAAGCTTTCTTT
-	once	TRBV7-2	TRBJ1-3	CASSFEAGNTIYF	TGTGCCAGCAGCTTCGAGGCAGGAAACACCATATATTTT
-	-	TRBV5-1	TRBJ1-4	CASGRSGRREKLFF	TGCGCCAGCGGCCGCAGTGGGCGCCGGGAAAAACTGTTTTTT
-	-	TRBV19	TRBJ1-2	CASSIPDRGTNYGYTF	TGTGCCAGTAGTATACCCGATCGAGGAACTAACTATGGCTACACCTTC